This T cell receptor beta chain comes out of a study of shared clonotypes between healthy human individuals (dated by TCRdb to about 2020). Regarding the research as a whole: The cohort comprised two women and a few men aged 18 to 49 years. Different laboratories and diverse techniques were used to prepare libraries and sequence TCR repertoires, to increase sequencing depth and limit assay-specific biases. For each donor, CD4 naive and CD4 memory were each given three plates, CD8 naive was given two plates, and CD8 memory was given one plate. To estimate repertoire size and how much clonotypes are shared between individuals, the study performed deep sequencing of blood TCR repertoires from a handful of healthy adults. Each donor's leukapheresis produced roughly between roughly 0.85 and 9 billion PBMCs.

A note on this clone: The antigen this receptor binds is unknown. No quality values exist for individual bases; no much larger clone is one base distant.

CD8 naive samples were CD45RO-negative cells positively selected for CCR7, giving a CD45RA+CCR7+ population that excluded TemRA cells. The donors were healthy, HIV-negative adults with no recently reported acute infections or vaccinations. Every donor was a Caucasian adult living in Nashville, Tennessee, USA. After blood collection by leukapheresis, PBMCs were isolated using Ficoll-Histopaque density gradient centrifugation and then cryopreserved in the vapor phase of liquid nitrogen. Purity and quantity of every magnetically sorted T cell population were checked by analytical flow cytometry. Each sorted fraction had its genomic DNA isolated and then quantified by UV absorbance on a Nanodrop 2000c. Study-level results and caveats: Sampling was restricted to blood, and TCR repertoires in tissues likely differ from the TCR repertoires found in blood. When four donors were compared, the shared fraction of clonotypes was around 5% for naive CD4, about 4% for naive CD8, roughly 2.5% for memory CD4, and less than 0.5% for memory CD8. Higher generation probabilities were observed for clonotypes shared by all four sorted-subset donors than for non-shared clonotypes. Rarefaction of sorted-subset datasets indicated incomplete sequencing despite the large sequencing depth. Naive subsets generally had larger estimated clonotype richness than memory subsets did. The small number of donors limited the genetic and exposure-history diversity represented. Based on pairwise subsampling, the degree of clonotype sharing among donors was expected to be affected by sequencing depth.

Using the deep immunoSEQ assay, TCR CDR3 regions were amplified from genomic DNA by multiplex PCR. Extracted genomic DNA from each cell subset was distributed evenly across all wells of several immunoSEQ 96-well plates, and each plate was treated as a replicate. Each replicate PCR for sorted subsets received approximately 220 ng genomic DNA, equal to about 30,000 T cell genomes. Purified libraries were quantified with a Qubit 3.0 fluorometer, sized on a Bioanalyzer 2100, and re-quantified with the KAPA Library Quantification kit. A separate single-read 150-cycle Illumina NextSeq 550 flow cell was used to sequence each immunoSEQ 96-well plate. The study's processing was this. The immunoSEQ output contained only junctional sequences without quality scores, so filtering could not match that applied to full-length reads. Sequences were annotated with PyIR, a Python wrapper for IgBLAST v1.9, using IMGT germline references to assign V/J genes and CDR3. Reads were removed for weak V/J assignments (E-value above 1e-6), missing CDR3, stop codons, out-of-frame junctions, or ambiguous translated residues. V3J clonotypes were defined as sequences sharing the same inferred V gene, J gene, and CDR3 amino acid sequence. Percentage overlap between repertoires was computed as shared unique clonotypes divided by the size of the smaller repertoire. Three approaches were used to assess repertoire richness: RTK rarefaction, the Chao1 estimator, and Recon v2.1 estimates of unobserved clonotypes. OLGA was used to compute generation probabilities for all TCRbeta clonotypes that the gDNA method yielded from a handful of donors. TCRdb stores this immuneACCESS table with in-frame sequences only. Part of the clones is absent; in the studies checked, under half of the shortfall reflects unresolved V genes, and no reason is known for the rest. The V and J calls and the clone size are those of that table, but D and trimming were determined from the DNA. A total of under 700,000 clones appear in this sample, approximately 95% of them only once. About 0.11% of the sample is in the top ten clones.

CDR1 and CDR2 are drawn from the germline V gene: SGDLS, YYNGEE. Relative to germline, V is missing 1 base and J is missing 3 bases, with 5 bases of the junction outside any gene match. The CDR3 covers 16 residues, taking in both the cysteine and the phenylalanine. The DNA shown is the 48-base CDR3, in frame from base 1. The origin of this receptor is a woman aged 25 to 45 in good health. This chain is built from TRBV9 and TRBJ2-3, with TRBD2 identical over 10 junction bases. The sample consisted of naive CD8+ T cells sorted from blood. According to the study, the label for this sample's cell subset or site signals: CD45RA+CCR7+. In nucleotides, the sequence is TGTGCCAGCAGCGTAAGCGGGAGGGCCTTAACAGATACGCAGTATTTT. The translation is CASSVSGRALTDTQYF. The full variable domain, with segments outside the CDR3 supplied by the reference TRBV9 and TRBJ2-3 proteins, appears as DSGVTQTPKHLITATGQRVTLRCSPRSGDLSVYWYQQSLDQGLQFLIQYYNGEERAKGNILERFSAQQFPDLHSELNLSSLELGDSALYFCASSVSGRALTDTQYFGPGTRLTVL.